Each of the 21 T cell receptor beta chains below was sequenced from the same sample in a study of T cells in Graves' hyperthyroidism and ophthalmopathy (dated 2019 in TCRdb). The library was obtained by multiplex PCR. Sequencing was carried out with an Illumina HiSeq 2000. TCR beta CDR3 regions were amplified from RNA transcripts. A first-round RT-PCR of the TCR CDR3 used the HTBI primer set with the Qiagen OneStep RT-PCR kit. Clones were called with MiXCR by TCRdb after fastp trimmed the public reads at Q25, and only in-frame beta chains were retained. A single entry per CDR3 protein holds the most common genes and DNA from its merged rows. The sample table contains some 460,000 distinct CDR3 sequences; only one count was recorded for less than 20% of them. Over 12% of the sample comes from the top ten. Source material: blood. These receptors were taken from a woman aged 18-35 years with Graves' hyperthyroidism.

This clonotype has ten or more counts. J is TRBJ2-1 and V is TRBV28; 9 bases align to TRBD2. The junction had 8 bases not matched to a gene; V was cut back by 2 bases and J by 6 bases. Germline V gene lookup returns CDR1 MDHEN and CDR2 SYDVKM. The CDR3 totals 16 residues. For the CDR3, the DNA is TGTGCCAGCAGTTTAGAATTCGGGACTAGCCTCAATGAGCAGTTCTTC. As protein: CASSLEFGTSLNEQFF.

This clonotype was picked up many times. V gene TRBV29-1 combines with J gene TRBJ2-1; 10 bases map to TRBD2. The CDR3 length is 15 residues. V lost 2 bases to trimming and J lost 9 bases; unmatched junction nucleotides: 10. The germline V gene has CDR1 SQVTM and CDR2 ANQGSEA. CDR3 sequence: CSVEKREGRLGEQFF. The CDR3 DNA is TGCAGCGTTGAAAAGCGGGAGGGCCGATTAGGTGAGCAGTTCTTC.

The genes are TRBV19 and TRBJ2-1, with 11 bases fitting TRBD2. This CDR3 has 14 residues. Unmatched junction bases numbered 7, after V lost 8 bases and J lost 7 bases. CDR1 and CDR2 from the germline V gene are LNHDA and SQIVND (reference sequence). DNA of the CDR3: TGTGCCAGTCGGCTAGCGGGAGGAGATAATGAGCAGTTCTTC. Translation: CASRLAGGDNEQFF.

This clonotype occurred a few times. The CDR3 reads CATGRSNQPQHF. CDR3 bases: TGTGCCACCGGAAGGAGCAATCAGCCCCAGCATTTT. V and J are TRBV12-3 or TRBV12-4 and TRBJ1-5; D not resolved. Trimming took 10 bases from V and 1 from J, leaving 8 bases between them. The CDR3 runs to 12 residues.

The chain combines TRBV19 with TRBJ1-5; a weak D match, TRBD1 (5 bases). The germline V gene encodes CDR1 LNHDA and CDR2 SQIVND (reference sequence). Between the trimmed V and J ends, which lost 1 base and 2 bases, there was a span of 9 bases. CDR3 size: 15 residues. CDR3 sequence: CASSIATGRNQPQHF. The CDR3 DNA is TGTGCCAGTAGTATAGCTACAGGACGCAATCAGCCCCAGCATTTT. The full variable domain, rest sourced from reference TRBV19 and TRBJ1-5, is DGGITQSPKYLFRKEGQNVTLSCEQNLNHDAMYWYRQDPGQGLRLIYYSQIVNDFQKGDIAEGYSVSREKKESFPLTVTSAQKNPTAFYLCASSIATGRNQPQHFGDGTRLSIL.

This clonotype was seen a single time. An end of the junction differs from the germline gene, which may be a read error. The genes are TRBV6-4 and TRBJ2-3; 8 bases map to TRBD1. This CDR3 is built from 16 residues. The germline V gene encodes CDR1 MRHNA and CDR2 SNTAGT. The CDR3 nucleotides read TGTGTCAGCAGTGAAAGGGTCAGGACAGGGACAGATACGCAGTATTTT. Residues: CVSSERVRTGTDTQYF.

The chain links TRBV6-5 to TRBJ2-1; TRBD2 matches 9 bases. The CDR3 is made up of 18 amino acids. V lost 0 bases and J lost 0; bases outside the gene matches: 6. The V gene's germline CDR1 is MNHEY and CDR2 SVGAGI. The chain's CDR3 is CASSYSRRGGSSYNEQFF. DNA of the CDR3: TGTGCCAGCAGTTACTCGCGGCGGGGGGGTAGCTCCTACAATGAGCAGTTCTTC.

The CDR3 region is CASSHLGRGVRNTEAFF. The CDR3 DNA is TGCGCCAGCAGCCACCTGGGGCGGGGGGTGAGGAACACTGAAGCTTTCTTT. The chain joins TRBV4-1 to TRBJ1-1; possibly TRBD1 for D (5 bases). V dropped 3 bases and J dropped 1 base, with 18 bases sitting between them. The CDR3 sequence is 17 residues long. Germline V gene data show CDR1 as MGHRA and CDR2 as YSYEKL.

This clonotype was recorded at least ten times. The rearrangement links TRBV24-1 to TRBJ2-1; D assignment may be TRBD1 or TRBD2 (5 bases each). This CDR3 region has 13 residues. Germline-derived CDR1 and CDR2 are KGHDR and SFDVKD. Trimming took 8 bases from V and 9 from J, leaving 16 bases between them. Here the CDR3 DNA reads TGTGCCACCAACCGGGACGCAAGGGGTGAGCAGTTCTTC. It specifies CATNRDARGEQFF.

This clonotype was counted between two and nine times. This rearrangement joins TRBV20-1 to TRBJ2-7; D is perhaps TRBD2 (5 bases). The CDR3 contains 14 residues. Germline V lookup: CDR1 DFQATT, CDR2 SNEGSKA (reference sequence). V lost 1 base, J lost 1 base, and 11 bases lay in between. The CDR3: CSARGISGSYEQYF. Written as DNA, the CDR3 is TGCAGTGCTAGAGGGATCAGCGGATCCTACGAGCAGTACTTC.

This clonotype came up many times. This rearrangement joins TRBV20-1 to TRBJ2-1, with 9 bases matching TRBD1. The CDR3 totals 15 residues. The V segment lost 0 bases and the J segment 6 bases; nucleotides outside the gene matches: 6. The germline CDR1 and CDR2 sequences are DFQATT and SNEGSKA (reference sequence). CDR3 sequence reads: CSARDGQGFGNEQFF. CDR3 nucleotides: TGCAGTGCTAGAGATGGACAGGGGTTCGGCAATGAGCAGTTCTTC.

This clonotype was detected ten times or more. This sequence joins TRBV20-1 and TRBJ2-7; a possible D gene is TRBD2 (5 bases). Trimming removed 3 bases from V and 2 bases from J, with 11 bases in between. This CDR3 contains 13 residues. Germline CDR1 is DFQATT and CDR2 is SNEGSKA (reference sequence). The CDR3 here is CSARLEAAYEQYF. The CDR3 DNA sequence: TGCAGTGCTAGGTTGGAGGCGGCCTACGAGCAGTACTTC.

This clonotype was seen repeatedly, ten times or more. The chain has TRBV7-2 and TRBJ1-1, with 9 bases identical to TRBD1. CDR1 and CDR2 from the germline V gene are SGHTA and FQGNSA. This CDR3 has 13 amino acids. J was trimmed by 10 bases and V by 5 bases; bases with no gene match: 8. CDR3: CASSLGTGRAAFF. The CDR3 coding sequence is TGTGCCAGCAGCCTAGGGACAGGGAGGGCAGCTTTCTTT.

The chain has TRBV7-9 and TRBJ1-4; unclear D gene. Germline V gives CDR1 SEHNR, CDR2 FQNEAQ (reference sequence). The length of the CDR3 is 14 residues. Trimming cost V 6 bases and J 1 base, with 9 bases left between them. The CDR3 protein is CASSLHRTNEKLFF. The CDR3 DNA follows: TGTGCCAGCAGTCTACACCGAACTAATGAAAAACTGTTTTTT.

This clonotype was counted many times. This sequence joins TRBV2 and TRBJ1-4, with a tentative D call TRBD1 (6 bases). This CDR3 region has 15 residues. Germline CDR1 SNHLY, CDR2 FYNNEI. The V end was cut by 6 bases, the J end by 0 bases, with 11 bases between. The CDR3 sequence: CASSPDRTTNEKLFF. The CDR3 nucleotides read TGTGCCAGCAGCCCGGACAGAACAACTAATGAAAAACTGTTTTTT.

This clonotype was seen repeatedly, ten times or more. V and J are TRBV7-8 and TRBJ2-3; 10 bases align to TRBD2. The junction had 10 bases not matched to a gene; V was cut back by 4 bases and J by 6 bases. CDR1 is SGHVS and CDR2 is FQNEAQ in the germline V gene. This CDR3 is 16 amino acids long. CDR3 in DNA: TGTGCCAGCAGCTCCTTTGCTAGCGGGGGAACCGATACGCAGTATTTT. Its translation is CASSSFASGGTDTQYF.

Turning to this clonotype: An end of the junction differs from the germline gene, which may be a read error. The CDR3 nucleotides read TGCAGTGCTCGAGACAGGATAGATTCACCCCTCCACTTT. Its translation is CSARDRIDSPLHF. The chain has TRBV20-1 and TRBJ1-6; possibly TRBD1 for D (6 bases). The germline V gene has CDR1 DFQATT and CDR2 SNEGSKA (reference sequence). The CDR3 loop spans 13 amino acids.

The J gene is TRBJ2-1, the V gene TRBV11-3, with D perhaps being TRBD1 or TRBD2 (5 bases each). Germline CDR1 SGHNT, CDR2 YENEEA. This CDR3 region has 18 residues. The V end was cut by 5 bases, the J end by 0 bases, with 20 bases between. Here the CDR3 DNA reads TGTGCCAGCAGCGCCGAGGGGTCAGAGAACCTCTCCTACAATGAGCAGTTCTTC. Protein sequence: CASSAEGSENLSYNEQFF.

Here the CDR3 reads CASSAPMDIRNSPLHF. The CDR3 DNA follows: TGTGCCAGCAGCGCCCCCATGGACATCCGGAATTCACCCCTCCACTTT. The chain has TRBV7-3 and TRBJ1-6, with D maybe TRBD1 (5 bases). Germline assignment: CDR1 SGHTA and CDR2 FQGTGA. The CDR3 length is 16 residues. The V end was cut by 5 bases, the J end by 7 bases, with 18 bases between.

This clonotype was seen many times. The chain couples TRBV5-5 to TRBJ2-1; TRBD2 aligns across 11 bases. The germline CDR1 and CDR2 sequences are SGHKS and YYEKEE (reference sequence). This CDR3 has 15 residues. With 4 bases clipped from V and 6 bases from J, the junction kept 6 bases outside the gene matches. CDR3 residues: CASSRRLAGLNEQFF. The CDR3 nucleotides are TGTGCCAGCAGCCGCCGACTAGCGGGACTCAATGAGCAGTTCTTC.

This clonotype occurred many times. The chain combines TRBV28 with TRBJ1-1; D unresolved. The CDR3 is 16 amino acids. Looked up from germline, CDR1 is MDHEN and CDR2 is SYDVKM. V lost 2 bases to trimming and J lost 0 bases, with 13 bases between them. The DNA for the CDR3 is TGTGCCAGCAGTTTAAAGGTGTCCTTCATGAACACTGAAGCTTTCTTT. Translating it yields CASSLKVSFMNTEAFF.